Below are 24 T cell receptor beta chains sequenced from a single sample in a study of beta chain features in type 1 diabetes. Study-level results: TCRB CDR3s from Type 1 diabetes patients were moderately but significantly shorter in all four CD4+ subsets.

Reverse transcribing all isolated RNA meant expressed TCRB transcripts were sequenced. Only in-frame clones appear in the TCRdb table, and some are missing; sequencing was by immunoSEQ multiplex PCR. The repertoire holds some 48,000 clones, with approximately 44% as singletons. The antigens of these receptors remain unknown. Input material: stem cell memory CD4+ T cells from blood. The source is a man younger than 45 with type 1 diabetes.

The chain joins TRBV21-1 to TRBJ2-7; the table gives TRBD2 as D, unverified against the DNA. TRBV21-1 is deemed a pseudogene. This CDR3 spans 12 amino acids. The CDR3 loop is CASSKWLEEQYF. CDR3 DNA: TGTGCCAGCAGCAAATGGCTAGAAGAGCAGTACTTC.

This clone was picked up a small number of times. The chain joins TRBV6-5 to TRBJ1-4; the D gene is possibly TRBD1 (5 bases). The CDR3 has 13 amino acids. V lost 3 bases and J 5 bases, leaving 7 bases between the germline ends. Germline lookup yields CDR1 MNHEY and CDR2 SVGAGI. In DNA form, the CDR3 reads TGTGCCAGCAGTTATCAGGGAAATGAAAAACTGTTTTTT. This codes for CASSYQGNEKLFF.

This clone appeared a few times. This sequence joins TRBV18 and TRBJ2-1, with 10 bases fitting TRBD1. Germline V gives CDR1 KGHSH, CDR2 LQKENI. This CDR3 has 15 amino acids. Trimming took 6 bases from V and 7 from J; bases not matched to a gene: 9. The CDR3 bases are TGTGCCAGCTCCCTTAACTGGGACAGGGGTAATGAGCAGTTCTTC. Translation gives CASSLNWDRGNEQFF.

Only a few counts were recorded for this clone. DNA for the CDR3: TGTGCCAGCAGCTTAGCCGGGACAGCTGAAGCTTTCTTT. This codes for CASSLAGTAEAFF. The V gene is TRBV11-2, the J gene TRBJ1-1; 7 bases agree with TRBD1. The length of the CDR3 is 13 residues. Germline V gene sequence: CDR1 SGHAT, CDR2 FQNNGV. Trimming cost V 1 base and J 6 bases; bases outside gene matches: 2.

There are a few counts of this clone. The chain uses TRBV2 and TRBJ2-1; the match to TRBD2 covers 7 bases. The CDR3 spans 12 residues. Germline CDR1 is SNHLY and CDR2 is FYNNEI. J gave up 12 bases and V 5 bases, and 7 bases lay outside the gene matches. The CDR3 is CASSPSGLGQFF. DNA of the CDR3: TGTGCCAGCAGTCCTAGCGGCCTTGGGCAGTTCTTC. The whole variable domain, remainder taken from reference TRBV2 and TRBJ2-1, is EPEVTQTPSHQVTQMGQEVILRCVPISNHLYFYWYRQILGQKVEFLVSFYNNEISEKSEIFDDQFSVERPDGSNFTLKIRSTKLEDSAMYFCASSPSGLGQFFGPGTRLTVL.

This clone has a handful of counts. This chain connects TRBV15 to TRBJ2-2, with a weak D call TRBD2 (6 bases). Germline-derived CDR1 and CDR2 are LNHNV and YYDKDF (reference sequence). The V and J ends lost 0 bases and 5 bases respectively, with 13 bases between them. The CDR3 runs 16 residues. The CDR3 loop reads CATSRDLGGLTGELFF. The CDR3 bases are TGTGCCACCAGCAGAGATCTCGGGGGATTAACCGGGGAGCTGTTTTTT.

This clone occurred a few times. V gene TRBV28 combines with J gene TRBJ1-4, with 9 nucleotides matching TRBD1. V lost 5 bases, J lost 2 bases, and 6 bases stayed unmatched. The V gene's germline CDR1 is MDHEN and CDR2 SYDVKM. The CDR3 contains 16 residues. CDR3 amino acids: CASSPDRGGTNEKLFF. CDR3 in DNA: TGTGCCAGCAGTCCCGACAGGGGGGGGACTAATGAAAAACTGTTTTTT. Full variable domain (remainder filled in from reference TRBV28 and TRBJ1-4): DVKVTQSSRYLVKRTGEKVFLECVQDMDHENMFWYRQDPGLGLRLIYFSYDVKMKEKGDIPEGYSVSREKKERFSLILESASTNQTSMYLCASSPDRGGTNEKLFFGSGTQLSVL.

The chain combines TRBV6-6 with TRBJ1-1; tentatively, D is TRBD1 (5 bases). Germline V gene data show CDR1 as MNHNY and CDR2 as SVGAGI (reference sequence). With 2 bases removed from V and 5 bases from J, the gap between germline ends came to 12 bases. The CDR3 is made up of 14 amino acids. The DNA for the CDR3 is TGTGCCAGCAGTTACGGACCCGGGGGGACTGAAGCTTTCTTT. Translation: CASSYGPGGTEAFF.

This rearrangement joins TRBV7-2 to TRBJ1-4; D might be TRBD1 (6 bases). The CDR3 extends over 14 amino acids. Germline V CDR1 and CDR2: SGHTA, FQGNSA. V lost 5 bases to trimming and J lost 4 bases, with 11 bases between them. Here the CDR3 DNA reads TGTGCCAGCAGCCCGGACAGCTTTAATGAAAAACTGTTTTTT. Its protein is CASSPDSFNEKLFF.

CDR3 in DNA: TGTGCCAGCAGCTGGCGTAGACTAGCGGGAGGGACAGATACGCAGTATTTT. Its translation is CASSWRRLAGGTDTQYF. The chain combines TRBV7-2 with TRBJ2-3; 14 bases match TRBD2. CDR3 length equals 17 residues. Germline trimming cut 4 bases from V and 3 bases from J; bases unmatched to any gene: 6. Germline loops: CDR1 SGHTA, CDR2 FQGNSA.

This clone was detected only a few times. J is TRBJ2-7 and V is TRBV20-1; D unresolved. The V end lost 0 bases, the J end lost 3 bases, and 3 bases lay between the germline ends. This CDR3 contains 11 residues. In germline, CDR1 is DFQATT, CDR2 SNEGSKA (reference sequence). CDR3 nucleotide sequence: TGCAGTGCTAGAGACAACTACGAGCAGTACTTC. This gives the protein CSARDNYEQYF.

This sequence joins TRBV5-4 and TRBJ2-1, with a weak D call TRBD2 (6 bases). From germline, CDR1 is SGHNT and CDR2 YYREEE (reference sequence). Trimming took 3 bases from V and 7 from J, leaving 8 bases between them. CDR3 length: 12 residues. CDR3 sequence reads: CASSSGSNEQFF. The DNA of the CDR3 is TGTGCCAGCAGCTCCGGGAGTAATGAGCAGTTCTTC.

The table lists this clone with a few counts. The chain employs TRBV30 and TRBJ1-5; a weak D match, TRBD1 (6 bases). V was pared by 5 bases and J by 3 bases, with 8 bases between. CDR3 size: 12 residues. Per the germline V gene, CDR1 is GTSNPN and CDR2 is SVGIG (reference sequence). CDR3 residues: CAWGQNNQPQHF. In DNA, the CDR3 is TGTGCCTGGGGACAGAACAATCAGCCCCAGCATTTT. Drawing the rest from reference TRBV30 and TRBJ1-5, the complete variable domain is SQTIHQWPATLVQPVGSPLSLECTVEGTSNPNLYWYRQAAGRGLQLLFYSVGIGQISSEVPQNLSASRPQDRQFILSSKKLLLSDSGFYLCAWGQNNQPQHFGDGTRLSIL.

The rearrangement uses TRBV10-3 and TRBJ2-3; TRBD1 is a possible D gene (6 bases). Germline CDR1 and CDR2: ENHRY and SYGVKD. The CDR3 spans 13 residues. Trimming took off 8 bases at V and 1 base at J, with 10 bases between the two ends. The CDR3 protein is CAIWAGGTDTQYF. The CDR3 DNA sequence: TGTGCCATCTGGGCAGGGGGCACAGATACGCAGTATTTT.

This sequence joins TRBV18 and TRBJ2-1; D call uncertain. Germline V gene sequence: CDR1 KGHSH, CDR2 LQKENI. The CDR3 spans 16 residues. Trimming left V 3 bases short and J 2 bases short, with 14 bases between. The CDR3: CASSPSMWATYNEQFF. The CDR3 DNA follows: TGTGCCAGCTCACCGTCGATGTGGGCGACCTACAATGAGCAGTTCTTC.

The chain recombines TRBV15 with TRBJ2-4, with 11 bases that match TRBD2. The CDR3 spans 19 residues. CDR1 LNHNV and CDR2 YYDKDF come from the germline V gene (reference sequence). After removal of 1 base from V and 0 bases from J, the junction contained 8 bases not matched to a gene. This CDR3 is CATSRADSGRVLAKNIQYF. Written as DNA, the CDR3 is TGTGCCACCAGCAGAGCAGATAGCGGGAGGGTATTAGCCAAAAACATTCAGTACTTC. Full variable domain (missing parts from reference TRBV15 and TRBJ2-4): DAMVIQNPRYQVTQFGKPVTLSCSQTLNHNVMYWYQQKSSQAPKLLFHYYDKDFNNEADTPDNFQSRRPNTSFCFLDIRSPGLGDTAMYLCATSRADSGRVLAKNIQYFGAGTRLSVL.

This clone was counted between two and nine times. The V gene is TRBV9, the J gene TRBJ1-4; D is unresolved. CDR3 length: 13 amino acids. CDR1 and CDR2 from the germline V gene are SGDLS and YYNGEE. V was shortened by 4 bases and J by 12 bases, with 16 bases between the two germline ends. CDR3 bases: TGTGCCAGCAGCCAAAACGAGGGCTCTCAACTGTTTTTT. Translating it yields CASSQNEGSQLFF.

The V call is TRBV4-1, the J call TRBJ1-1; a weak D match, TRBD1 (5 bases). From germline, CDR1 is MGHRA and CDR2 YSYEKL. This CDR3 is 14 amino acids long. With 4 bases removed from V and 1 base from J, the gap between germline ends came to 10 bases. CDR3 residues: CASSLRTSNTEAFF. The CDR3 coding sequence is TGCGCCAGCAGCCTAAGGACATCGAACACTGAAGCTTTCTTT.

The chain recombines TRBV6-5 with TRBJ2-7; 7 bases match TRBD1. Germline values: CDR1 MNHEY, CDR2 SVGAGI. Trimming cost V 5 bases and J 5 bases; bases outside gene matches: 9. The CDR3 is 14 residues long. CDR3 in amino acids: CASSPATGIHEQYF. Here the CDR3 DNA reads TGTGCCAGCAGTCCAGCGACAGGGATACACGAGCAGTACTTC.

The chain recombines TRBV2 with TRBJ2-7; TRBD2 matches at 9 bases. The CDR3 totals 17 residues. Trimming at V came to 6 bases and at J to 3 bases, leaving 15 bases not matched to a gene. Germline assignment: CDR1 SNHLY and CDR2 FYNNEI. CDR3 sequence: CASRNLPGLATLYEQYF. CDR3 nucleotides: TGTGCCAGCAGAAATCTACCGGGACTAGCAACCCTCTACGAGCAGTACTTC.

This clone was counted between two and nine times. The chain links TRBV4-1 to TRBJ2-5; no reliable D call. V shed 3 bases and J shed 5 bases, with 10 bases lying between them. Germline V lookup: CDR1 MGHRA, CDR2 YSYEKL. This CDR3 comprises 13 residues. The CDR3 is CASSQETGETQYF. The CDR3 DNA reads TGCGCCAGCAGCCAGGAGACTGGGGAGACCCAGTACTTC.

The chain joins TRBV29-1 to TRBJ2-1; the D is unclear. Trimming shortened V by 2 bases and J by 15 bases, and 14 bases separated the two germline ends. The CDR3 runs 11 residues. From germline, CDR1 is SQVTM and CDR2 ANQGSEA. CDR3 protein: CSVESGYGGFF. As DNA, the CDR3 is TGCAGCGTTGAATCCGGGTATGGTGGGTTCTTC.

V usage is TRBV7-2 and J usage is TRBJ1-6; possible D gene TRBD1, 5 bases. The germline CDR1 and CDR2 sequences are SGHTA and FQGNSA. V dropped 7 bases and J dropped 8 bases, with 15 bases sitting between them. The CDR3 is made up of 14 amino acids. The CDR3 region is CASTGDSTYSPLHF. The CDR3 nucleotides read TGTGCCAGCACCGGAGACAGTACTTATTCACCCCTCCACTTT.

In its sample, this clone was seen a few times. CDR3: CASSRTGVYEQYF. CDR3 in DNA: TGTGCCAGCAGTCGGACAGGGGTCTACGAGCAGTACTTC. The genes are TRBV7-2 and TRBJ2-7; 9 bases line up with TRBD1. Per the germline V gene, CDR1 is SGHTA and CDR2 is FQGNSA. V lost 6 bases and J lost 3; bases outside the gene matches: 3. This CDR3 region has 13 residues.